Reported below is one T cell receptor beta chain. The antigen it recognizes is unknown. No base qualities exist here, and no much larger clone lies one base off it. These data are taken from a study of blood T cell repertoires in COVID-19 (dated by TCRdb to the early 2020s). With respect to the entire study: Samples from collaborators originated in the United States, Italy and Spain and spanned both the acute and convalescent phases of COVID-19. The material from the prospective study consisted of cDNA or gDNA derived from T cells, B-cell-depleted T cells, or PBMCs. Deeply sampled blood TCRbeta repertoires from subjects exposed to, actively infected with, or recovered from COVID-19 were included in the dataset. A freely available public database, intended as a resource for researchers studying the immune response to SARS-CoV-2, is where the repertoires were released. Samples were obtained from the ongoing ImmuneRACE study (first 160 participants) and from 1,254 subjects provided by 6 global collaborators. Nearly every sample came with metadata listing a de-identified subject ID, COVID-19 status, age in years and sex. Where HLA class I and class II types were available, the types were taken from metadata supplied by the sample provider, not from assay-based typing.

TCRbeta CDR3 regions were amplified from genomic DNA using the immunoSEQ Assay, a bias-controlled multiplex PCR. On the study's bioinformatics: The number of nucleated cells in each sample was estimated from the amplification of reference gene primers within the assay. Sequence reads were collapsed and filtered to measure the absolute abundance of every unique TCRbeta CDR3 rearrangement. For each sample, productive Simpson clonality was calculated as the square root of Simpson's diversity index across productive rearrangements. The source is immuneACCESS, and TCRdb retained only in-frame sequences with V and J called. Part of the clones is not carried over; for the studies checked, unresolved V genes explain less than half of this, and the remainder is unexplained. The V and J calls and clone size were taken over from that table, and D and trimming were inferred from the DNA. Within this sample are 200,000 to 250,000 clones, with roughly four fifths of them counted one time only. Jointly, the top ten make up approximately 7.5% of the sample.

General conclusions and limits of the study: Clinical and demographic metadata were provided uncurated, with the amount varying by source and participant.

At one collaborating source in Seattle, patients were enrolled during active infection and were followed longitudinally through the course of disease. Each collaborating institution followed its own protocols to collect whole blood in K2EDTA tubes. For TCRbeta analysis, collaborators shipped samples in one of three forms: frozen whole blood, isolated PBMCs, or DNA extracted from either of those sample types. The CDR3 spans 16 residues, from the cysteine through the phenylalanine. The only DNA kept is the CDR3, 48 bases in frame from the first base. The source of this sequence is a woman of 80 years or more with COVID-19, enrolled during active disease. Sequencing input: peripheral blood. The sequence joins TRBV21-1 to TRBJ2-5; the table's TRBD2 call for D was not verified on the DNA. TRBV21-1 has pseudogene status. CDR3 sequence: CASSKALLVSVETQYF. The DNA is as follows: TGTGCCAGCAGCAAAGCGCTTCTAGTCTCTGTGGAGACCCAGTACTTC.